A single sample is the source of the 4 T cell receptor beta chains below, sequenced in a study of early T cells in non-severe SARS-CoV-2 infection. TCRdb ran MiXCR on the 5' RACE reads and lists one entry per CDR3 protein. This table has approximately 66,000 distinct CDR3 sequences, 9.5% to 15% appearing once. Sequences were obtained from whole blood. These receptors were obtained from an adult who was a healthcare worker with PCR-confirmed SARS-CoV-2 infection or an uninfected control (not recorded which).

There are a few counts of this clonotype. The gene calls are TRBV7-2 and TRBJ2-5, with TRBD2 matching 8 bases. The V and J ends lost 5 bases and 3 bases, in that order; junction bases with no gene match: 11. Germline V gene sequence: CDR1 SGHTA, CDR2 FQGNSA. The CDR3 covers 16 residues. This chain's CDR3 is CASSRVPGLGKETQYF. CDR3 nucleotides: TGTGCCAGCAGCCGAGTTCCGGGACTAGGAAAAGAGACCCAGTACTTC.

This clonotype appeared many times. The chain couples TRBV20-1 to TRBJ1-5; D possibly corresponds to TRBD1 (6 bases). The CDR3 loop spans 12 amino acids. The germline V and J ends were trimmed by 4 bases and 6 bases, with 10 bases remaining between them. In germline, CDR1 is DFQATT, CDR2 SNEGSKA (reference sequence). The DNA for the CDR3 is TGCAGTGCTACACAGGGTTCTCAGCCCCAGCATTTT. Amino acid sequence: CSATQGSQPQHF.

This clonotype was picked up a small number of times. This chain links TRBV29-1 with TRBJ2-3; 14 bases are a match to TRBD2. CDR1 is SQVTM and CDR2 is ANQGSEA in the germline V gene. The CDR3 consists of 17 residues. The junction had 10 bases not matched to a gene; V was cut back by 4 bases and J by 4 bases. The CDR3, as DNA: TGCAGCGTTGCCGGGACTAGCGGGGGAGTGCTTCCAGATACGCAGTATTTT. Translating gives CSVAGTSGGVLPDTQYF.

The V gene is TRBV29-1, the J gene TRBJ2-3, with 10 bases identical to TRBD1. The CDR3 is made up of 13 amino acids. Germline V gene sequence: CDR1 SQVTM, CDR2 ANQGSEA. V shed 7 bases and J 6 bases; nucleotides not matched to a gene: 7. The CDR3 DNA follows: TGCAGCGCCCTAGGGACAGGGGTTGATACGCAGTATTTT. Translation gives CSALGTGVDTQYF.